Following are 12 T cell receptor beta chains from one sample sequenced in a study of CD8 T cells in Susac syndrome. Reverse transcription of roughly 0.5 to 1 ug RNA was carried out with random hexamers. One entry per CDR3 protein results from TCRdb running MiXCR on the immunoSEQ multiplex PCR reads. The table has about 140,000 distinct CDR3 sequences, roughly 95% seen once. The sample consisted of CD4+ T cells from PBMCs. These receptors all come from a human donor with multiple sclerosis.

The rearrangement links TRBV3-1 to TRBJ2-7; TRBD1 matches 7 bases. Losses at the gene ends were 2 bases for V and 4 bases for J; bases not matched to a gene: 8. CDR3 length equals 15 residues. Germline V lookup: CDR1 LGHDT, CDR2 YNNKEL (reference sequence). Written as DNA, the CDR3 is TGTGCCAGCAGCCAAAACCCGACAGGGCCTTACGAGCAGTACTTC. Translation: CASSQNPTGPYEQYF.

This clonotype occurred once. The CDR3 DNA is TGTGCCAGCAGCTTCGGGGGTACTGGGGCCAACGTCCTGACTTTC. Translated: CASSFGGTGANVLTF. This chain uses TRBV7-2 with TRBJ2-6; D is possibly TRBD2 (6 bases). The CDR3 consists of 15 residues. Trimming shortened V by 3 bases and J by 2 bases, and 8 bases separated the two germline ends. Germline V gene data show CDR1 as SGHTA and CDR2 as FQGNSA.

This rearrangement joins TRBV5-1 to TRBJ2-5, with no clear D. The CDR3 spans 14 residues. Germline V gene sequence: CDR1 SGHRS, CDR2 YFSETQ. V lost 4 bases, J lost 1 base, and 11 bases lay in between. The CDR3 sequence: CASSDRVGQETQYF. The DNA of the CDR3 is TGCGCCAGCAGCGACCGTGTGGGCCAAGAGACCCAGTACTTC.

V and J are TRBV5-1 and TRBJ2-3; D may be TRBD2 (5 bases). The CDR3 is 14 residues long. V dropped 4 bases and J dropped 2 bases, with 11 bases sitting between them. Per germline, CDR1 SGHRS and CDR2 YFSETQ. CDR3 amino acids: CASSPLRATDTQYF. The CDR3 DNA is TGCGCCAGCAGCCCCTTGAGGGCCACAGATACGCAGTATTTT.

The rearrangement uses TRBV7-2 and TRBJ2-5, with D tentatively TRBD2 (5 bases). Trimming took 4 bases from V and 2 from J, leaving 20 bases between them. The CDR3 covers 17 residues. Per the germline V gene, CDR1 is SGHTA and CDR2 is FQGNSA. DNA of the CDR3: TGTGCCAGCAGCTCGGCCCCCCGGCGGGCTCGACAAGAGACCCAGTACTTC. Its translation is CASSSAPRRARQETQYF.

The chain has TRBV7-9 and TRBJ2-7; TRBD1 matches at 9 bases. Looked up from germline, CDR1 is SEHNR and CDR2 is FQNEAQ (reference sequence). The CDR3 loop spans 13 amino acids. V lost 5 bases, J lost 9 bases, and 8 bases stayed unmatched. The CDR3 reads CASSPGQGRSQYF. CDR3 sequence (DNA): TGTGCCAGCAGCCCGGGACAGGGAAGATCGCAGTACTTC.

The rearrangement uses TRBV30 and TRBJ2-3; D is unclear. Germline assignment: CDR1 GTSNPN and CDR2 SVGIG (reference sequence). V lost 7 bases and J 0 bases, leaving 11 bases between the germline ends. This CDR3 is 13 amino acids long. CDR3 residues: CALTPSSTDTQYF. The CDR3 coding sequence is TGTGCCTTGACTCCGTCTAGCACAGATACGCAGTATTTT.

V usage is TRBV7-9 and J usage is TRBJ2-6, with D hard to call. V lost 5 bases, J lost 8 bases, and 19 bases lay in between. The CDR3 spans 16 residues. The germline V gene has CDR1 SEHNR and CDR2 FQNEAQ (reference sequence). CDR3 sequence reads: CASSRRTLDETNVLTF. DNA for the CDR3: TGTGCCAGCAGCCGCCGAACGCTCGACGAGACCAACGTCCTGACTTTC. The full variable domain, rest sourced from reference TRBV7-9 and TRBJ2-6, is DTGVSQNPRHKITKRGQNVTFRCDPISEHNRLYWYRQTLGQGPEFLTYFQNEAQLEKSRLLSDRFSAERPKGSFSTLEIQRTEQGDSAMYLCASSRRTLDETNVLTFGAGSRLTVL.

The V gene is TRBV7-2, the J gene TRBJ1-2, with 7 bases that match TRBD1. V lost 1 base to trimming and J lost 5 bases; unmatched junction nucleotides: 10. The CDR3 has 16 amino acids. The germline CDR1 and CDR2 sequences are SGHTA and FQGNSA. The CDR3 sequence: CASSLDRDRDPYGYTF. The CDR3 nucleotides read TGTGCCAGCAGCTTAGATCGAGACAGGGACCCTTATGGCTACACCTTC. Looking up the rest from reference TRBV7-2 and TRBJ1-2 gives the full variable domain: GAGVSQSPSNKVTEKGKDVELRCDPISGHTALYWYRQSLGQGLEFLIYFQGNSAPDKSGLPSDRFSAERTGGSVSTLTIQRTQQEDSAVYLCASSLDRDRDPYGYTFGSGTRLTVV.

The rearrangement uses TRBV28 and TRBJ1-2; no firm D call. V was clipped by 1 base and J by 4 bases, with 10 bases between them. The CDR3 length is 14 residues. The germline CDR1 and CDR2 sequences are MDHEN and SYDVKM. This CDR3 is CASSLSSGIYGYTF. In DNA, the CDR3 is TGTGCCAGCAGTTTATCGTCAGGCATCTATGGCTACACCTTC.

The rearrangement uses TRBV28 and TRBJ1-2; D gene uncertain. The CDR3 runs 14 residues. Germline lookup yields CDR1 MDHEN and CDR2 SYDVKM. Trimming removed 5 bases at V and 4 bases at J, with 14 bases between. The CDR3 loop is CASSIPSSIYGYTF. The CDR3 coding sequence is TGTGCCAGCAGTATACCCTCGAGTATCTATGGCTACACCTTC.

The V and J genes are TRBV9 and TRBJ2-1, with TRBD2 matching over 7 bases. The trim removed 0 bases at V and 9 bases at J, leaving 9 bases unmatched. The CDR3 extends over 15 amino acids. Germline-derived CDR1 and CDR2 are SGDLS and YYNGEE. CDR3 protein: CASSVGWGGSSEQFF. The CDR3 bases are TGTGCCAGCAGCGTAGGTTGGGGCGGGAGTAGTGAGCAGTTCTTC.